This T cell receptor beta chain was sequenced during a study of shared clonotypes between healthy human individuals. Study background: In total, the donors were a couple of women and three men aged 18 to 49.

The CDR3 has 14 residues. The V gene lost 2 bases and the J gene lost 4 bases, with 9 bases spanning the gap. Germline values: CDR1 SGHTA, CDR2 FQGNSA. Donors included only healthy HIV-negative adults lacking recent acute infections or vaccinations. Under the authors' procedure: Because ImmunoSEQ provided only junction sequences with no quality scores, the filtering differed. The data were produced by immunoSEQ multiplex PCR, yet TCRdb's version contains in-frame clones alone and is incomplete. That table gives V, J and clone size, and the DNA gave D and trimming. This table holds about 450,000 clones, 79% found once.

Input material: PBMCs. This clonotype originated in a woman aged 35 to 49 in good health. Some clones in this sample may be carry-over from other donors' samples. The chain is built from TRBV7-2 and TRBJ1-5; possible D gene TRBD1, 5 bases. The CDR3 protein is CASSLMGVNQPQHF. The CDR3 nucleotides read TGTGCCAGCAGCTTAATGGGGGTAAATCAGCCCCAGCATTTT.